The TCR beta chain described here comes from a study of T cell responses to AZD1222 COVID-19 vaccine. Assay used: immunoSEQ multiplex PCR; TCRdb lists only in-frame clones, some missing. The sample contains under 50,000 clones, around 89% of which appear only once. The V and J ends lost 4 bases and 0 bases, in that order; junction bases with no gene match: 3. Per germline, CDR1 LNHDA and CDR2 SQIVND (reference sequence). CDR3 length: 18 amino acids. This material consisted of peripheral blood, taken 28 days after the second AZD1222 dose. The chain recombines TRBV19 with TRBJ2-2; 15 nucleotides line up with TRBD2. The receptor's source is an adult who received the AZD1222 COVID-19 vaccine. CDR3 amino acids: CASSTGLAGGPNTGELFF. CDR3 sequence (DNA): TGTGCCAGTAGTACCGGACTAGCGGGGGGGCCGAACACCGGGGAGCTGTTTTTT.